The 21 T cell receptor beta chains in this list originate from one sample, sequenced in a study of blood T cell repertoires in COVID-19. The table came from immunoSEQ multiplex PCR; TCRdb's copy has only in-frame clones and leaves some out. This table holds about 200,000 clones, around nine tenths found once. Material for sequencing was peripheral blood. These receptors were taken from a man between 60 and 70 years old who had recovered from COVID-19.

The rearrangement links TRBV2 to TRBJ1-5; possible D gene TRBD1, 6 bases. Trimming took off 6 bases at V and 7 bases at J, with 7 bases between the two ends. The CDR3 extends over 11 amino acids. Looked up from germline, CDR1 is SNHLY and CDR2 is FYNNEI. The CDR3 here is CASRGGQPQHF. CDR3 DNA: TGTGCCAGCAGAGGGGGACAGCCCCAGCATTTT.

V and J are TRBV7-8 and TRBJ1-5; D ambiguous. The CDR3 is 12 residues long. Germline loops: CDR1 SGHVS, CDR2 FQNEAQ. Trimming removed 5 bases from V and 6 bases from J, with 8 bases in between. This chain's CDR3 is CASSTRSQPQHF. CDR3 DNA: TGTGCCAGCAGCACTCGGAGTCAGCCCCAGCATTTT. The variable domain in full, completed from reference TRBV7-8 and TRBJ1-5, reads GAGVSQSPRYKVAKRGQDVALRCDPISGHVSLFWYQQALGQGPEFLTYFQNEAQLDKSGLPSDRFFAERPEGSVSTLKIQRTQQEDSAVYLCASSTRSQPQHFGDGTRLSIL.

The rearrangement joins TRBV7-6 to TRBJ1-1; D might be TRBD1 (5 bases). The CDR3 extends over 13 amino acids. Trimming removed 0 bases from V and 8 bases from J, with 10 bases in between. Germline V gene sequence: CDR1 SGHVS, CDR2 FNYEAQ. The CDR3 region is CASSLAPRQEAFF. CDR3 DNA: TGTGCCAGCAGCTTAGCTCCGAGACAGGAAGCTTTCTTT.

This clone was seen just once. CDR3 loop: CASSLRNEQFF. Here the CDR3 DNA reads TGTGCCAGCAGCCTCCGGAATGAGCAGTTCTTC. The chain employs TRBV3-1 (or the pseudogene TRBV3-2) and TRBJ2-1; no reliable D call. The CDR3 is 11 residues long. Trimming took off 4 bases at V and 7 bases at J, with 5 bases between the two ends. From germline, CDR1 is LGHDT and CDR2 YNNKEL (reference sequence).

The V gene is TRBV7-2, the J gene TRBJ2-2, with 9 bases aligning to TRBD2. This CDR3 contains 19 residues. Per the germline V gene, CDR1 is SGHTA and CDR2 is FQGNSA. The trim removed 1 base at V and 7 bases at J, leaving 16 bases unmatched. The CDR3 spells CASSLEVGRASGNRGELFF. The CDR3, as DNA: TGTGCCAGCAGCTTAGAAGTTGGACGGGCTAGCGGGAACCGCGGGGAGCTGTTTTTT.

The J gene is TRBJ2-3, the V gene TRBV5-1; D is ambiguous. V dropped 5 bases and J dropped 2 bases, with 12 bases sitting between them. The CDR3 length is 14 residues. From germline, CDR1 is SGHRS and CDR2 YFSETQ. In DNA, the CDR3 is TGCGCCAGCAGTCCCCAGGTATCCACAGATACGCAGTATTTT. This translates into CASSPQVSTDTQYF. Drawing the rest from reference TRBV5-1 and TRBJ2-3, the complete variable domain is KAGVTQTPRYLIKTRGQQVTLSCSPISGHRSVSWYQQTPGQGLQFLFEYFSETQRNKGNFPGRFSGRQFSNSRSEMNVSTLELGDSALYLCASSPQVSTDTQYFGPGTRLTVL.

This clone was counted between two and nine times. V gene TRBV28 combines with J gene TRBJ1-1, with TRBD1 matching over 9 bases. CDR1 and CDR2 from the germline V gene are MDHEN and SYDVKM. The V gene end was trimmed by 5 bases and the J gene end by 0 bases; junction bases not matched to a gene: 10. The CDR3 consists of 17 residues. In nucleotides, the CDR3 is TGTGCCAGCAGTGGTACGGGACAGGGCTCCCTGAACACTGAAGCTTTCTTT. Protein: CASSGTGQGSLNTEAFF. Filled out from reference TRBV28 and TRBJ1-1, the complete variable domain reads DVKVTQSSRYLVKRTGEKVFLECVQDMDHENMFWYRQDPGLGLRLIYFSYDVKMKEKGDIPEGYSVSREKKERFSLILESASTNQTSMYLCASSGTGQGSLNTEAFFGQGTRLTVV.

The chain links TRBV12-3 or TRBV12-4 to TRBJ2-2, with D uncertain. The CDR3 has 13 residues. V was shortened by 2 bases and J by 5 bases, with 6 bases between the two germline ends. The CDR3 DNA reads TGTGCCAGCAGTTTAATGACAACCGGGGAGCTGTTTTTT. This gives the protein CASSLMTTGELFF.

V usage is TRBV7-2 and J usage is TRBJ2-2; possibly TRBD2 for D (5 bases). The V end was cut by 5 bases, the J end by 4 bases, with 14 bases between. Germline V lookup: CDR1 SGHTA, CDR2 FQGNSA. There are 15 residues in the CDR3. CDR3 sequence (DNA): TGTGCCAGCAGCCGTCAAGCGGATGTCACCGGGGAGCTGTTTTTT. This encodes CASSRQADVTGELFF. Supplemented by reference TRBV7-2 and TRBJ2-2, the full variable domain reads GAGVSQSPSNKVTEKGKDVELRCDPISGHTALYWYRQSLGQGLEFLIYFQGNSAPDKSGLPSDRFSAERTGGSVSTLTIQRTQQEDSAVYLCASSRQADVTGELFFGEGSRLTVL.

The chain joins TRBV10-3 to TRBJ1-2; D possibly corresponds to TRBD1 (5 bases). Trimming removed 2 bases from V and 10 bases from J, with 17 bases in between. Germline V gene lookup returns CDR1 ENHRY and CDR2 SYGVKD. The CDR3 has 14 amino acids. CDR3 sequence: CAISEIRGKLIYTF. The CDR3 coding sequence is TGTGCCATCAGTGAGATCCGGGGGAAGCTCATCTACACCTTC.

This clone appeared once. V is TRBV2 and J is TRBJ2-7, with D possibly being TRBD1 (7 bases). The CDR3 contains 13 residues. Trimming cost V 6 bases and J 4 bases, with 13 bases left between them. The germline gives CDR1 SNHLY, CDR2 FYNNEI. In DNA, the CDR3 is TGTGCCAGCAGCGGATCAGGGGGGTACGAGCAGTACTTC. It encodes CASSGSGGYEQYF. The full variable domain, in which reference TRBV2 and TRBJ2-7 provide the parts outside the CDR3, is EPEVTQTPSHQVTQMGQEVILRCVPISNHLYFYWYRQILGQKVEFLVSFYNNEISEKSEIFDDQFSVERPDGSNFTLKIRSTKLEDSAMYFCASSGSGGYEQYFGPGTRLTVT.

The gene calls are TRBV7-2 and TRBJ1-6; D not resolved. The CDR3 loop spans 14 amino acids. Germline V gene sequence: CDR1 SGHTA, CDR2 FQGNSA. The V and J ends lost 2 bases and 7 bases respectively, with 9 bases between them. Here the CDR3 reads CASSLYAVNSPLHF. Written as DNA, the CDR3 is TGTGCCAGCAGCTTATATGCAGTCAATTCACCCCTCCACTTT.

The chain combines TRBV9 with TRBJ1-4, with 7 bases identical to TRBD1. Trimming cost V 2 bases and J 8 bases; bases outside gene matches: 9. Per the germline V gene, CDR1 is SGDLS and CDR2 is YYNGEE. The CDR3 has 15 residues. This CDR3 reads CASSVATGMMEKLFF. As DNA, the CDR3 is TGTGCCAGCAGCGTGGCGACAGGGATGATGGAAAAACTGTTTTTT.

This chain joins TRBV7-2 and TRBJ1-1; a possible D gene is TRBD1 (5 bases). Deletions cut 0 bases from V and 2 bases from J, with 7 bases between. The germline CDR1 and CDR2 sequences are SGHTA and FQGNSA. The CDR3 is 14 residues long. CDR3 bases: TGTGCCAGCAGCTTAGCACAGGCCAACACTGAAGCTTTCTTT. Encoded protein: CASSLAQANTEAFF.

The chain recombines TRBV19 with TRBJ1-6, with D perhaps TRBD1 (5 bases). With 5 bases removed from V and 6 bases from J, the gap between germline ends came to 11 bases. The CDR3 consists of 14 residues. Germline CDR1 reads LNHDA; CDR2 reads SQIVND (reference sequence). In nucleotides, the CDR3 is TGTGCCAGTAGTGTTGGGGGGAGTAATTCACCCCTCCACTTT. Protein: CASSVGGSNSPLHF.

J is TRBJ1-2 and V is TRBV12-3 or TRBV12-4; a possible D gene is TRBD1 (6 bases). The V end lost 7 bases, the J end lost 4 bases, and 13 bases lay between the germline ends. CDR3 size: 13 residues. Here the CDR3 reads CASTPDSSYGYTF. The CDR3 DNA is TGTGCCAGCACCCCGGACAGTTCCTATGGCTACACCTTC.

This clone has only a few counts. The V call is TRBV6-4, the J call TRBJ2-7, with 10 bases matching TRBD2. This CDR3 contains 14 residues. The ends lost 5 bases at V and 7 bases at J; junction bases unmatched: 8. The germline V gene encodes CDR1 MRHNA and CDR2 SNTAGT. CDR3 amino acids: CASSRLAGVGEQYF. The CDR3 DNA reads as TGTGCCAGCAGTAGGCTAGCGGGAGTGGGAGAGCAGTACTTC.

V and J are TRBV30 and TRBJ2-5, with 10 nucleotides matching TRBD2. Per the germline V gene, CDR1 is GTSNPN and CDR2 is SVGIG (reference sequence). The CDR3 spans 15 residues. The V gene end was trimmed by 5 bases and the J gene end by 4 bases; junction bases not matched to a gene: 10. The CDR3 DNA sequence: TGTGCCTGGGAGGACGAGGGACTAGCGCGAGAGACCCAGTACTTC. Translating it yields CAWEDEGLARETQYF.

This clone was seen repeatedly, ten times or more. This sequence joins TRBV19 and TRBJ2-7; tentative D call: TRBD1 (5 bases). CDR1 and CDR2 from the germline V gene are LNHDA and SQIVND (reference sequence). With 7 bases removed from V and 6 bases from J, the gap between germline ends came to 13 bases. This CDR3 has 12 amino acids. The CDR3 DNA reads as TGTGCCAGTAAGGGCAGGGTGGGCGAGCAGTACTTC. Translating it yields CASKGRVGEQYF.

The J gene is TRBJ1-2, the V gene TRBV16, with 9 bases identical to TRBD1. Germline-derived CDR1 and CDR2 are KGHSY and FQNENV. V lost 2 bases to trimming and J lost 6 bases; unmatched junction nucleotides: 4. The CDR3 has 14 residues. CDR3 bases: TGTGCCAGCAGCCAAGCCCGGACAGGGGATGGCTACACCTTC. The encoded protein is CASSQARTGDGYTF. The full variable domain, with the rest looked up from reference TRBV16 and TRBJ1-2, is GEEVAQTPKHLVRGEGQKAKLYCAPIKGHSYVFWYQQVLKNEFKFLISFQNENVFDETGMPKERFSAKCLPNSPCSLEIQATKLEDSAVYFCASSQARTGDGYTFGSGTRLTVV.

V gene TRBV6-5 combines with J gene TRBJ1-2; 9 nucleotides align to TRBD1. The CDR3 sequence is 15 residues long. Per the germline V gene, CDR1 is MNHEY and CDR2 is SVGAGI. J lost 8 bases, V lost 6 bases, and 13 bases had no gene match. The CDR3 DNA reads as TGTGCCAGCAGGGGGACAGGGAGAGGAGTAGGGGGCTACACCTTC. This sequence encodes CASRGTGRGVGGYTF.